Reported below is one T cell receptor (beta chain). What it binds is unknown. The protocol was immunoSEQ multiplex PCR, while the TCRdb copy is restricted to in-frame clones and leaves out a portion. Among fewer than 120,000 clones listed, about nine tenths were seen once. The data stem from a study of T cell responses to AZD1222 COVID-19 vaccine. Notes on the study in general: Nearly half of spike-specific TCRs reportedly go after variant regions that carry no mutations. A mostly white British donor set with more females was recruited, and clonal diversity was possibly underestimated. The peak T cell response came first, and repertoires were sampled only after it. It was only 6 or 7 AZD1222 recipients who were seropositive at baseline.

Trimming cost V 3 bases and J 8 bases, with 13 bases left between them. The CDR3 extends over 13 amino acids. Per the germline V gene, CDR1 is LGHDT and CDR2 is YNNKEL (reference sequence). The sample in question was peripheral blood, obtained on day 0 of AZD1222 vaccination. This chain joins TRBV3-1 (or the pseudogene TRBV3-2) and TRBJ1-1; no clear D. The clonotype was recovered from an adult in good health. This CDR3 reads CASSQPGKSEAFF. CDR3 DNA: TGTGCCAGCAGCCAGCCCGGGAAGTCAGAAGCTTTCTTT.